These 18 T cell receptor beta chains were sequenced from one sample in a study of Graves' ophthalmopathy and Graves' hyperthyroidism. Amplification from RNA transcripts yielded the TCR beta CDR3 regions. Investigators did first-round RT-PCR with HTBI primers, then second-round multiplex PCR. Each CDR3 protein gets one entry after TCRdb re-called the multiplex PCR reads with MiXCR. This table has 900,000 to 1,200,000 distinct CDR3 sequences, 35% to 40% appearing once. The sample was peripheral blood or thyroid tissue (not recorded which). Receptor source: an adult man with Graves' hyperthyroidism.

The rearrangement uses TRBV2 and TRBJ2-5; D may be TRBD1 or TRBD2 (6 bases each). Germline V gene data show CDR1 as SNHLY and CDR2 as FYNNEI. CDR3 size: 13 residues. V was trimmed by 8 bases and J by 8 bases, leaving 18 bases between them. The CDR3 loop reads CASFRGGRETQYF. The DNA for the CDR3 is TGTGCCAGCTTCAGAGGGGGGCGCGAAACCCAGTACTTC.

V is TRBV7-2 and J is TRBJ1-1, with 10 nucleotides matching TRBD1. Looked up from germline, CDR1 is SGHTA and CDR2 is FQGNSA. CDR3 length equals 16 residues. The junction had 10 bases not matched to a gene; V was cut back by 5 bases and J by 4 bases. CDR3 DNA sequence: TGTGCCAGCAGCCCAACCCGGGGACAGGGGAGCACTGAAGCTTTCTTT. Translating it yields CASSPTRGQGSTEAFF.

This clonotype was detected ten times or more. This chain joins TRBV4-1 and TRBJ2-7, with TRBD2 identical over 9 bases. The V segment lost 1 base and the J segment 4 bases; nucleotides outside the gene matches: 5. CDR1 and CDR2 from the germline V gene are MGHRA and YSYEKL. The CDR3 runs to 15 residues. In DNA form, the CDR3 reads TGCGCCAGCAGCCAAGCGACTAGCGGACCGTACGAGCAGTACTTC. It codes for CASSQATSGPYEQYF.

The chain has TRBV19 and TRBJ2-2; 10 nucleotides agree with TRBD1. Germline CDR1 LNHDA, CDR2 SQIVND (reference sequence). V shed 3 bases, J shed 6 bases, and the junction held 7 bases outside the gene matches. This CDR3 contains 16 residues. This CDR3 is CASSIPTGGGSGELFF. CDR3 bases: TGTGCCAGTAGTATCCCGACAGGGGGCGGTTCCGGGGAGCTGTTTTTT.

This clonotype was observed a single time. CDR3 amino acids: CASSQDAPYEQYF. CDR3 bases: TGCGCCAGCAGCCAAGACGCACCCTACGAGCAGTACTTC. This sequence joins TRBV4-3 and TRBJ2-7; D unresolved. The CDR3 contains 13 residues. Germline values: CDR1 LGHNA, CDR2 YSLEER. The V and J ends lost 0 bases and 2 bases respectively, with 5 bases between them.

This clonotype was seen repeatedly, ten times or more. This sequence joins TRBV25-1 and TRBJ2-7, with a possible D match to TRBD1 (5 bases). Germline values: CDR1 MGHDK, CDR2 SYGVNS. The ends were cut back, 7 bases at V and 2 bases at J, with 12 bases in the middle. This CDR3 is built from 13 residues. The CDR3 here is CASNDRLTYEQYF. In nucleotides, the CDR3 is TGTGCCAGCAACGACAGACTCACCTACGAGCAGTACTTC.

This clonotype was detected many times. This chain links TRBV11-2 with TRBJ2-7, with D maybe TRBD2 (6 bases). Trimming removed 5 bases at V and 6 bases at J, with 11 bases between. CDR1 SGHAT and CDR2 FQNNGV come from the germline V gene. The CDR3 spans 12 residues. The CDR3 region has the DNA TGTGCCAGCAGCCTGGGGACTGTCGAGCAGTACTTC. Its translation is CASSLGTVEQYF.

The V and J genes are TRBV5-1 and TRBJ2-7; TRBD1 is a possible D gene (6 bases). The J call may be mistaken, given a closer DNA end match to TRBJ2-1. CDR1 and CDR2 from the germline V gene are SGHRS and YFSETQ. The CDR3 runs 11 residues. In DNA form, the CDR3 reads TGCGCCAGCACCTCCGGACAGGAGCAGTTCTTC. As protein: CASTSGQEQFF.

CDR3 DNA: TGTGCCAGCAGCCCCACCGGGGAGTACCAAGAGACCCAGTACTTC. Translating it yields CASSPTGEYQETQYF. The J gene is TRBJ2-5, the V gene TRBV7-9, with a weak D call TRBD2 (5 bases). Trimming shortened V by 5 bases and J by 0 bases, and 13 bases separated the two germline ends. Germline V gives CDR1 SEHNR, CDR2 FQNEAQ (reference sequence). The CDR3 is 15 residues long.

This clonotype appeared many times. The V and J genes are TRBV7-9 and TRBJ1-4; 8 nucleotides line up with TRBD1. CDR3 length equals 15 residues. The V segment lost 5 bases and the J segment 8 bases; nucleotides outside the gene matches: 10. Germline loops: CDR1 SEHNR, CDR2 FQNEAQ (reference sequence). This CDR3 is CASSPPDRDGEKLFF. The CDR3, as DNA: TGTGCCAGCAGCCCCCCGGACAGGGATGGCGAAAAACTGTTTTTT.

This clonotype was seen repeatedly, ten times or more. The chain is built from TRBV19 and TRBJ1-1; D unclear. The V and J ends lost 5 bases and 4 bases respectively, with 14 bases between them. This CDR3 has 14 amino acids. Germline V CDR1 and CDR2: LNHDA, SQIVND (reference sequence). This chain's CDR3 is CASSPKILATEAFF. The CDR3 bases are TGTGCCAGTAGTCCGAAGATCCTTGCCACTGAAGCTTTCTTT. Full variable domain (remainder filled in from reference TRBV19 and TRBJ1-1): DGGITQSPKYLFRKEGQNVTLSCEQNLNHDAMYWYRQDPGQGLRLIYYSQIVNDFQKGDIAEGYSVSREKKESFPLTVTSAQKNPTAFYLCASSPKILATEAFFGQGTRLTVV.

Only a few counts were recorded for this clonotype. This sequence joins TRBV20-1 and TRBJ2-7, with unresolved D. The CDR3 is made up of 14 amino acids. Germline V gene data show CDR1 as DFQATT and CDR2 as SNEGSKA (reference sequence). Between the trimmed V and J ends, which lost 5 bases and 5 bases, there was a span of 19 bases. The CDR3 spells CSAPRSGSGNEQYF. CDR3 DNA: TGCAGTGCTCCCCGATCGGGCAGTGGCAACGAGCAGTACTTC.

This clonotype was detected only a few times. This CDR3 is missing its conserved last phenylalanine or tryptophan, likely due to a read error. V usage is TRBV19 and J usage is TRBJ2-7, with 8 bases fitting TRBD2. Germline V gene data show CDR1 as LNHDA and CDR2 as SQIVND (reference sequence). The CDR3 runs 14 residues. CDR3 bases: TGCGCCAGCAGCCCCCAGCGGGAGCACCACGAGCAGTACCTC. As protein: CASSPQREHHEQYL.

The chain carries TRBV30 and TRBJ1-1; D gene ambiguous. Per the germline V gene, CDR1 is GTSNPN and CDR2 is SVGIG (reference sequence). V lost 8 bases and J lost 2, with 12 bases in between. The CDR3 extends over 12 amino acids. The DNA for the CDR3 is TGTGCCCGGACTTTAAAAAACACTGAAGCTTTCTTT. Its translation is CARTLKNTEAFF.

This clonotype was counted between two and nine times. This sequence joins TRBV6-2 or TRBV6-3 and TRBJ2-6; D possibly corresponds to TRBD1 (6 bases). The germline gives CDR1 MNHEY, CDR2 SVGEGT. Trimming cost V 8 bases and J 0 bases, with 14 bases left between them. The length of the CDR3 is 16 residues. The CDR3 nucleotides read TGTGCCAGCTCGTTAAGGGGGTTCTCTGGGGCCAACGTCCTGACTTTC. Translated: CASSLRGFSGANVLTF.

V usage is TRBV19 and J usage is TRBJ2-2; possibly TRBD1 for D (5 bases). The CDR3 contains 16 residues. With 3 bases removed from V and 6 bases from J, the gap between germline ends came to 17 bases. Germline lookup yields CDR1 LNHDA and CDR2 SQIVND (reference sequence). CDR3 DNA sequence: TGTGCCAGTAGTATCGTCGCCGGCAGGGCAGCCGGGGAGCTGTTTTTT. This codes for CASSIVAGRAAGELFF.

Ten or more counts support this clonotype. The V call is TRBV19, the J call TRBJ2-6; 9 bases fit TRBD1. V lost 4 bases, J lost 2 bases, and 6 bases stayed unmatched. The CDR3 contains 17 residues. Germline V CDR1 and CDR2: LNHDA, SQIVND (reference sequence). The CDR3 nucleotides read TGTGCCAGTAGTAGAGGACAGGGGAACGCTGGGGCCAACGTCCTGACTTTC. It yields the protein CASSRGQGNAGANVLTF.

To note about this clonotype: Relative to the germline gene, one junction end is altered; a read error may explain this. This chain joins TRBV5-4 and TRBJ1-6; D perhaps matches TRBD1 (6 bases). The CDR3 is 13 residues long. Germline CDR1 and CDR2: SGHNT and YYREEE (reference sequence). The CDR3 is CASTRGGSSPLLF. The CDR3 nucleotides are TGCGCCAGCACGAGGGGGGGAAGTTCACCCCTCCTCTTT. Full variable domain (rest looked up from reference TRBV5-4 and TRBJ1-6): ETGVTQSPTHLIKTRGQQVTLRCSSQSGHNTVSWYQQALGQGPQFIFQYYREEENGRGNFPPRFSGLQFPNYSSELNVNALELDDSALYLCASTRGGSSPLLFGNGTRLTVT.